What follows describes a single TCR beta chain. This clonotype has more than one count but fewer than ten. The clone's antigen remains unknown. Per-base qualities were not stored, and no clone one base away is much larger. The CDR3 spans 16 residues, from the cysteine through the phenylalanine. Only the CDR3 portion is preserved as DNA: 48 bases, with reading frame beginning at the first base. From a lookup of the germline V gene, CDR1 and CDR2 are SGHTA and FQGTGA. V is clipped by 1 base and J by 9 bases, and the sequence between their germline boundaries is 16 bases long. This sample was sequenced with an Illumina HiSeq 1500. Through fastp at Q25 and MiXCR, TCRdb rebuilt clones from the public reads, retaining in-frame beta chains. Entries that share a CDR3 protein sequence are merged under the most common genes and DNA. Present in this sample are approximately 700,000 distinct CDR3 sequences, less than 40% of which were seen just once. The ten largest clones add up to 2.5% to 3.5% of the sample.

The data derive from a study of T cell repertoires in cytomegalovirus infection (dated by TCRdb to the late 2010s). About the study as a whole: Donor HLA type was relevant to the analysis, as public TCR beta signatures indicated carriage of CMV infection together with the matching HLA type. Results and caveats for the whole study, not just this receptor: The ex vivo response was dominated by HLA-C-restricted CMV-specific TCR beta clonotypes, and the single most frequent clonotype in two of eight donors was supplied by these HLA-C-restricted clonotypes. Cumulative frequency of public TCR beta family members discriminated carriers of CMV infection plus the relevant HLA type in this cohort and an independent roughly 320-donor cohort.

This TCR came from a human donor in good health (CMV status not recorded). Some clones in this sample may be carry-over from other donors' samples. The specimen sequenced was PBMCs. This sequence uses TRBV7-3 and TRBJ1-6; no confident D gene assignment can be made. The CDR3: CASSLKAPGSGSPLHF. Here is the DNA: TGTGCCAGCAGCTTAAAGGCCCCAGGATCCGGTTCACCCCTCCACTTT. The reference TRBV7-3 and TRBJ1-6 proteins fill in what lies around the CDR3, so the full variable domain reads GAGVSQTPSNKVTEKGKYVELRCDPISGHTALYWYRQSLGQGPEFLIYFQGTGAADDSGLPNDRFFAVRPEGSVSTLKIQRTERGDSAVYLCASSLKAPGSGSPLHFGNGTRLTVT.